The present T cell receptor (beta chain) was sequenced within a study of cytomegalovirus exposure and HLA in healthy donors. Per germline, CDR1 MDHEN and CDR2 SYDVKM. The V gene lost 4 bases and the J gene lost 2 bases, with 12 bases spanning the gap. This CDR3 is 16 amino acids long. The PCR ran on 60 Vbeta and 13 Jbeta primers. Profiling relied on immunoSEQ multiplex PCR, and the TCRdb table lists in-frame clones only, not all of them. The sample carries approximately 86,000 clones, roughly 80% recorded once. What was sequenced was PBMCs. The rearrangement joins TRBV28 to TRBJ1-6, with D hard to call. This receptor was obtained from a man aged 40-55 years in good health and CMV-seronegative. The CDR3 DNA sequence: TGTGCCAGCAGTTGGCGAGGCGGAACCTATAATTCACCCCTCCACTTT. This gives the protein CASSWRGGTYNSPLHF.